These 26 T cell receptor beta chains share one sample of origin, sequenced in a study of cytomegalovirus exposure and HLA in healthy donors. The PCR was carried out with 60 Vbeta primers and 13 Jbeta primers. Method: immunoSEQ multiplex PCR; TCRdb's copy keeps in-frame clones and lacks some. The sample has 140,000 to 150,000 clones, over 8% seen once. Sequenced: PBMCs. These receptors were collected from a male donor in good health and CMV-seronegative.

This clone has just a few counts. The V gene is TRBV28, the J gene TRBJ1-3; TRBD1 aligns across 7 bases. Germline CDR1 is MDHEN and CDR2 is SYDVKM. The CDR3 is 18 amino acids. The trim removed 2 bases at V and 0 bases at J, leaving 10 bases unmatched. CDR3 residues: CASSLAEDRILSGNTIYF. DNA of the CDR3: TGTGCCAGCAGTTTAGCCGAGGACAGGATACTCTCTGGAAACACCATATATTTT.

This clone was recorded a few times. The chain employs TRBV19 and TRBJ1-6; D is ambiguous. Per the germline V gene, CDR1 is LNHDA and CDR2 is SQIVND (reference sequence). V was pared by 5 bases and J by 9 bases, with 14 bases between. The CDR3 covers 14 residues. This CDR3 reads CASSFGLGTSPLHF. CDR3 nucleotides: TGTGCCAGTAGTTTCGGCCTAGGAACTTCACCCCTCCACTTT.

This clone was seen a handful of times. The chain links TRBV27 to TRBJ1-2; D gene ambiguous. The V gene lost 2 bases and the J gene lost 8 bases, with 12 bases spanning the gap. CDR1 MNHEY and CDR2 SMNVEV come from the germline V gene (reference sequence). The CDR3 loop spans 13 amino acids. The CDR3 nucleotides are TGTGCCAGCAGTTTAGGGCCATCGGGGGGCTACACCTTC. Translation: CASSLGPSGGYTF.

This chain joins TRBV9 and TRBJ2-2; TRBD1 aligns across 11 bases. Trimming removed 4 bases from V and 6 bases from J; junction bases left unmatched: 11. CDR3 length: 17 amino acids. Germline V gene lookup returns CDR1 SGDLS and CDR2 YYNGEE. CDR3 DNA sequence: TGTGCCAGCAGCATCCACTCCCCGGGACAGGGGGCCGGGGAGCTGTTTTTT. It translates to CASSIHSPGQGAGELFF.

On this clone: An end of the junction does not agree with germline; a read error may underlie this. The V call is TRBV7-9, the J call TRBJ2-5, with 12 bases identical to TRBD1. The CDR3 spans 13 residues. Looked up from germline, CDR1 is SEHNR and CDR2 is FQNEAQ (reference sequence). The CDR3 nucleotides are TGTGCCAGCAGTCAGGGACAGGGGGCGGAATCCAACTTC. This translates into CASSQGQGAESNF. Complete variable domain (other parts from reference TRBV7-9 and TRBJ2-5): DTGVSQNPRHKITKRGQNVTFRCDPISEHNRLYWYRQTLGQGPEFLTYFQNEAQLEKSRLLSDRFSAERPKGSFSTLEIQRTEQGDSAMYLCASSQGQGAESNFGPGTRLLVL.

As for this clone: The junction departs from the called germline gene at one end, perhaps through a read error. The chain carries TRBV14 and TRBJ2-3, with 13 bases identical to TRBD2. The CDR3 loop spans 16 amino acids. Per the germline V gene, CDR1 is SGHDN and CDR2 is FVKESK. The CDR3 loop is CASSQDGTTSGRATHF. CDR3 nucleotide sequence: TGTGCCAGCAGCCAAGATGGGACCACTAGCGGGAGGGCGACGCATTTT.

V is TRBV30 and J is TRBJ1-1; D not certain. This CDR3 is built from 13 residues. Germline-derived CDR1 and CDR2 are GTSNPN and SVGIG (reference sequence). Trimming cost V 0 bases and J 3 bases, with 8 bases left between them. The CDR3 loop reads CAWSVQSYTEAFF. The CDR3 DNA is TGTGCCTGGAGTGTACAGTCTTACACTGAAGCTTTCTTT.

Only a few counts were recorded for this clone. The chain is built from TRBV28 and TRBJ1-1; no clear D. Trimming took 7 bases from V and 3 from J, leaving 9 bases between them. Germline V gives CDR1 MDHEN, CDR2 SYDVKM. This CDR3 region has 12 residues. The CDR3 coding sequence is TGTGCCAGCAAAACGGTGGACACTGAAGCTTTCTTT. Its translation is CASKTVDTEAFF.

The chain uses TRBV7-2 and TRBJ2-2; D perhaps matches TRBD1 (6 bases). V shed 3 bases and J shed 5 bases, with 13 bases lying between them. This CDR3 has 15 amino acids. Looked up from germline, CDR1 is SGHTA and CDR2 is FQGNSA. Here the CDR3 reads CASSFQGHQTGELFF. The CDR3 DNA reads TGTGCCAGCAGCTTTCAGGGACACCAGACCGGGGAGCTGTTTTTT. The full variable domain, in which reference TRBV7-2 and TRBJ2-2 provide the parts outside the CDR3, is GAGVSQSPSNKVTEKGKDVELRCDPISGHTALYWYRQSLGQGLEFLIYFQGNSAPDKSGLPSDRFSAERTGGSVSTLTIQRTQQEDSAVYLCASSFQGHQTGELFFGEGSRLTVL.

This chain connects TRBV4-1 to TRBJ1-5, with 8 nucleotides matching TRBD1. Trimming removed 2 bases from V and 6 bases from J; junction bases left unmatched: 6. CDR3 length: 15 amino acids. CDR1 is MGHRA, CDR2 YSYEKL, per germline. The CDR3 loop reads CASSQSLDRAQPQHF. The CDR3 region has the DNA TGCGCCAGCAGCCAATCTCTGGACAGGGCTCAGCCCCAGCATTTT.

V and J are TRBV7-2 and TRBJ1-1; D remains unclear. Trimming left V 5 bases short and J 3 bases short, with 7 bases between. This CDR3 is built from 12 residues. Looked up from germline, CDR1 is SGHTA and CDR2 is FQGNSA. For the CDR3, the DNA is TGTGCCAGCAGCCGAGGGCACACTGAAGCTTTCTTT. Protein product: CASSRGHTEAFF.

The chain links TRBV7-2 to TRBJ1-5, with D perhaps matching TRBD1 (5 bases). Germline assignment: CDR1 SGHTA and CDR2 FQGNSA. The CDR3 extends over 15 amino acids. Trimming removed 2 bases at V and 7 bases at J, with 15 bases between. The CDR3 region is CASSLSSRGPQPQHF. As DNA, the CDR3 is TGTGCCAGCAGCTTATCGTCGCGGGGCCCCCAGCCCCAGCATTTT.

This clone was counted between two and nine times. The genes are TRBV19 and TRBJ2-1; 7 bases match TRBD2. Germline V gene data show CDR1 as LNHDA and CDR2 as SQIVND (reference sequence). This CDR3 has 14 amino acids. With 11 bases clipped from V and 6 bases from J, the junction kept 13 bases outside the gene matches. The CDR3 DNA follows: TGTGCCGGGAGGGGAAGGAAGGGTCCCAATGAGCAGTTCTTC. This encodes CAGRGRKGPNEQFF.

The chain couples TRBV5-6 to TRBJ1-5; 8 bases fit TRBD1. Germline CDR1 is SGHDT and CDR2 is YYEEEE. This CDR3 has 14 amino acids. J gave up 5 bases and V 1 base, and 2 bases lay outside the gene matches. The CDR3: CASSLQGAYQPQHF. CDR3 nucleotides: TGTGCCAGCAGCTTGCAGGGGGCCTATCAGCCCCAGCATTTT. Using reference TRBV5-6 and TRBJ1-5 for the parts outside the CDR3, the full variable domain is DAGVTQSPTHLIKTRGQQVTLRCSPKSGHDTVSWYQQALGQGPQFIFQYYEEEERQRGNFPDRFSGHQFPNYSSELNVNALLLGDSALYLCASSLQGAYQPQHFGDGTRLSIL.

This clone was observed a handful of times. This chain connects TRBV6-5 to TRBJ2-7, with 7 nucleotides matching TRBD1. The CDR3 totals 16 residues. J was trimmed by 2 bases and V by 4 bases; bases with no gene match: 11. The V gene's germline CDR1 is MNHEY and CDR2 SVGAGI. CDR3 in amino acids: CASSSATGIKTYEQYF. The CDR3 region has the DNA TGTGCCAGCAGTTCCGCGACAGGGATCAAAACCTACGAGCAGTACTTC.

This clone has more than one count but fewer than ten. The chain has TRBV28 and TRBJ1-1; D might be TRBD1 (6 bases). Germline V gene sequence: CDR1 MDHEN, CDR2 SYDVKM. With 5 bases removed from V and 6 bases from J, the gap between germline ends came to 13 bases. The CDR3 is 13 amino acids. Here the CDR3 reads CASSLSGQPEAFF. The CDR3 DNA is TGTGCCAGCAGTCTGTCCGGACAGCCTGAAGCTTTCTTT. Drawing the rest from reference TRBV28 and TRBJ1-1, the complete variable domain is DVKVTQSSRYLVKRTGEKVFLECVQDMDHENMFWYRQDPGLGLRLIYFSYDVKMKEKGDIPEGYSVSREKKERFSLILESASTNQTSMYLCASSLSGQPEAFFGQGTRLTVV.

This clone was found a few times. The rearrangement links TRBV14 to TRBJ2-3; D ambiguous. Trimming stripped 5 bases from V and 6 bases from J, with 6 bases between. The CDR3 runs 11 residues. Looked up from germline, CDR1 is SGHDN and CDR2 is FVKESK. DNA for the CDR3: TGTGCCAGCAGCGTCCAGGATACGCAGTATTTT. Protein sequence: CASSVQDTQYF. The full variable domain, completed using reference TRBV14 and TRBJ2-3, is EAGVTQFPSHSVIEKGQTVTLRCDPISGHDNLYWYRRVMGKEIKFLLHFVKESKQDESGMPNNRFLAERTGGTYSTLKVQPAELEDSGVYFCASSVQDTQYFGPGTRLTVL.

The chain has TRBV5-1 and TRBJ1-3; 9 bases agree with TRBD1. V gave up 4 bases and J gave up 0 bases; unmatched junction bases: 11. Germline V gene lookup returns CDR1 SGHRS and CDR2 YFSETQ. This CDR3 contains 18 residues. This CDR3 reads CASSTGQGKYLSGNTIYF. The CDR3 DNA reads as TGCGCCAGCAGCACGGGACAGGGCAAATACCTCTCTGGAAACACCATATATTTT.

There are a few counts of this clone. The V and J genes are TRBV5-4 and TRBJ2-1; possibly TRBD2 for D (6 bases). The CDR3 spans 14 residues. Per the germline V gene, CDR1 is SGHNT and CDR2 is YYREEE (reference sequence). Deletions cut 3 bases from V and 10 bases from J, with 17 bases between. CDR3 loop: CASSWGLAGYEQFF. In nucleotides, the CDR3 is TGTGCCAGCAGCTGGGGACTGGCCGGATACGAGCAGTTCTTC. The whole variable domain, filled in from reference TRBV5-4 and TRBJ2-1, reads ETGVTQSPTHLIKTRGQQVTLRCSSQSGHNTVSWYQQALGQGPQFIFQYYREEENGRGNFPPRFSGLQFPNYSSELNVNALELDDSALYLCASSWGLAGYEQFFGPGTRLTVL.

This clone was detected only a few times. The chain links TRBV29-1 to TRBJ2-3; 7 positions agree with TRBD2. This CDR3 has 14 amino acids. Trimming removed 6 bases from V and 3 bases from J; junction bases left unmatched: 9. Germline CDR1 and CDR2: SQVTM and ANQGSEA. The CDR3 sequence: CSVPERDGTDTQYF. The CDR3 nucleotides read TGCAGCGTCCCAGAGCGGGATGGGACAGATACGCAGTATTTT.

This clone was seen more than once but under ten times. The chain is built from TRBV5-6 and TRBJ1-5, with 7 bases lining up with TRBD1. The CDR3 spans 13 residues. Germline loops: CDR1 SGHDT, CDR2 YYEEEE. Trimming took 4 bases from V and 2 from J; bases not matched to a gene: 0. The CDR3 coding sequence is TGTGCCAGCAGCGACAGGGGCAATCAGCCCCAGCATTTT. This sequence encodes CASSDRGNQPQHF.

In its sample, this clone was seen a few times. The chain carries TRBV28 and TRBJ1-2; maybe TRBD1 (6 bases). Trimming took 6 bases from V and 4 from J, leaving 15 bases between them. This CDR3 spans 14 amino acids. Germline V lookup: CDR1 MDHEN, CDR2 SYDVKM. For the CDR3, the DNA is TGTGCCAGCAGAACCACAGGGTTGGGCTATGGCTACACCTTC. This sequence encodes CASRTTGLGYGYTF.

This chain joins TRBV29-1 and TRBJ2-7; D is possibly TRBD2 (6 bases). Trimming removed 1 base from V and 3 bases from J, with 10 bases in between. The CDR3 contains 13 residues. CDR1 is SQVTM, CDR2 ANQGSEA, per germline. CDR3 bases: TGCAGCGTTGAAGGGTACGGGGGCTACGAGCAGTACTTC. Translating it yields CSVEGYGGYEQYF.

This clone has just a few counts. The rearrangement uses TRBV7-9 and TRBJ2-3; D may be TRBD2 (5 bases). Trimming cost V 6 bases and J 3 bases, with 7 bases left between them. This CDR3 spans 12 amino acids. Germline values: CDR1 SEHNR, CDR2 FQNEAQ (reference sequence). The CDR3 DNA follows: TGTGCCAGCAGGAGAGGGACAGATACGCAGTATTTT. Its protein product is CASRRGTDTQYF. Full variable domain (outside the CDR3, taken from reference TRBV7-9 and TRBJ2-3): DTGVSQNPRHKITKRGQNVTFRCDPISEHNRLYWYRQTLGQGPEFLTYFQNEAQLEKSRLLSDRFSAERPKGSFSTLEIQRTEQGDSAMYLCASRRGTDTQYFGPGTRLTVL.

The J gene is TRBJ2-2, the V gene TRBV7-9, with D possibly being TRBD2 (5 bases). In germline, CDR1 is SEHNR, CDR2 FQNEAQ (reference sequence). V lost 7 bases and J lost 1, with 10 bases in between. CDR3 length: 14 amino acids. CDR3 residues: CASTQAGNTGELFF. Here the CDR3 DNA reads TGTGCCAGCACTCAGGCGGGGAACACCGGGGAGCTGTTTTTT.

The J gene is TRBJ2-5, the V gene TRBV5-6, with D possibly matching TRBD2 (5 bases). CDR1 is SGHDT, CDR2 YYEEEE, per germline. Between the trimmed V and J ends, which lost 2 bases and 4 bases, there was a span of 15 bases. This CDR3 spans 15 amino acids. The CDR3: CASSLTRSVVETQYF. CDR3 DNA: TGTGCCAGCAGCTTAACTAGGAGTGTTGTAGAGACCCAGTACTTC.